Presented here are 28 T cell receptor beta chains from one specimen sequenced in a study of blood T cell repertoires in COVID-19 (dated by TCRdb to 2018 to 2020). The method was the immunoSEQ multiplex PCR assay. The clones in this table, taken by TCRdb from immuneACCESS, are in-frame only. Not every clone is retained; where verified, under half of the shortfall comes from an unresolved V gene, and the cause of the rest is unknown. For this sample there are some 240,000 clones; about 79% appear just once. More than 9.5% of the sample is held by the ten biggest clonotypes. Sequencing used peripheral blood. The receptors stem from a woman of 80 years or more with acute or convalescent COVID-19.

The genes are TRBV28 and TRBJ2-1, with 16 bases aligning to TRBD2. Germline CDR1 reads MDHEN; CDR2 reads SYDVKM. This CDR3 is 15 amino acids long. Unmatched junction bases numbered 4, after V lost 5 bases and J lost 9 bases. This CDR3 reads CASSPGLAGGREQFF. In DNA, the CDR3 is TGTGCCAGCAGTCCGGGACTAGCGGGGGGGCGTGAGCAGTTCTTC.

The chain employs TRBV5-4 and TRBJ2-1; TRBD2 might be the D (6 bases). This CDR3 spans 15 amino acids. Germline V gene lookup returns CDR1 SGHNT and CDR2 YYREEE (reference sequence). V shed 5 bases and J shed 3 bases, with 15 bases lying between them. For the CDR3, the DNA is TGTGCCAGCAGTCCGGCCGGGGGTCGCTACAATGAGCAGTTCTTC. Its protein product is CASSPAGGRYNEQFF. The full variable domain, completed using reference TRBV5-4 and TRBJ2-1, is ETGVTQSPTHLIKTRGQQVTLRCSSQSGHNTVSWYQQALGQGPQFIFQYYREEENGRGNFPPRFSGLQFPNYSSELNVNALELDDSALYLCASSPAGGRYNEQFFGPGTRLTVL.

V is TRBV15 and J is TRBJ2-2; 9 bases agree with TRBD1. Germline V CDR1 and CDR2: LNHNV, YYDKDF (reference sequence). V was clipped by 3 bases and J by 10 bases; unmatched bases: 6. The CDR3 has 14 amino acids. The CDR3 bases are TGTGCCACCAGCAGTGGACAGGGGCCTGTGGAGCTGTTTTTT. Its translation: CATSSGQGPVELFF.

The chain is built from TRBV5-4 and TRBJ2-1; 10 bases align to TRBD1. The length of the CDR3 is 15 residues. After removal of 4 bases from V and 7 bases from J, the junction contained 8 bases not matched to a gene. Germline-derived CDR1 and CDR2 are SGHNT and YYREEE (reference sequence). DNA for the CDR3: TGTGCCAGCAGCGCCCGACAGGGGGCGAGTAATGAGCAGTTCTTC. Translating gives CASSARQGASNEQFF.

This clone was counted once. The gene calls are TRBV3-1 (or the pseudogene TRBV3-2) and TRBJ1-1; D ambiguous. The length of the CDR3 is 13 residues. CDR1 and CDR2 (germline): LGHDT, YNNKEL (reference sequence). Deletions cut 2 bases from V and 8 bases from J, with 12 bases between. CDR3 in amino acids: CASSQYRYAEAFF. The CDR3 region has the DNA TGTGCCAGCAGCCAATATCGGTACGCAGAAGCTTTCTTT.

In this sample, this clone turned up many times. The gene calls are TRBV18 and TRBJ2-3; 9 bases are shared with TRBD1. After removal of 2 bases from V and 6 bases from J, the junction contained 12 bases not matched to a gene. CDR1 KGHSH and CDR2 LQKENI come from the germline V gene. This CDR3 region has 17 residues. CDR3 sequence (DNA): TGTGCCAGCTCACCAAACCGAATGGGACAGGGATCGGATACGCAGTATTTT. Translated: CASSPNRMGQGSDTQYF.

The genes are TRBV7-8 and TRBJ1-1, with 9 bases matching TRBD1. Germline CDR1 and CDR2: SGHVS and FQNEAQ. This CDR3 spans 15 amino acids. Trimming at V came to 4 bases and at J to 3 bases, leaving 6 bases not matched to a gene. As DNA, the CDR3 is TGTGCCAGCAGCTCATTAGACAGGGGGGACACTGAAGCTTTCTTT. It encodes CASSSLDRGDTEAFF.

The chain couples TRBV5-8 to TRBJ2-6; possible D gene TRBD2, 6 bases. Per the germline V gene, CDR1 is SGHTS and CDR2 is YDEGEE. The CDR3 has 15 residues. Trimming cost V 5 bases and J 0 bases, with 9 bases left between them. CDR3 bases: TGTGCCAGCAGGTTGCGGGGCTCTGGGGCCAACGTCCTGACTTTC. Its protein is CASRLRGSGANVLTF.

This clone was counted between two and nine times. This chain uses TRBV18 with TRBJ2-7, with 9 nucleotides matching TRBD1. V was clipped by 4 bases and J by 3 bases; unmatched bases: 4. Germline V CDR1 and CDR2: KGHSH, LQKENI. The CDR3 sequence is 14 residues long. CDR3 amino acids: CASSQVGQGYEQYF. The CDR3 DNA is TGTGCCAGCTCACAGGTGGGACAGGGCTACGAGCAGTACTTC.

This chain joins TRBV7-9 and TRBJ1-1; 7 bases line up with TRBD1. There are 14 residues in the CDR3. After removal of 7 bases from V and 4 bases from J, the junction contained 9 bases not matched to a gene. Germline V gives CDR1 SEHNR, CDR2 FQNEAQ (reference sequence). Here the CDR3 DNA reads TGTGCCAGCACCGAACAGGGGTCGAGCACTGAAGCTTTCTTT. It is translated as CASTEQGSSTEAFF.

This clone was recorded a few times. The chain uses TRBV3-1 (or the pseudogene TRBV3-2) and TRBJ1-6; no firm D call. V was trimmed by 0 bases and J by 13 bases, leaving 16 bases between them. This CDR3 comprises 15 residues. From germline, CDR1 is LGHDT and CDR2 YNNKEL (reference sequence). CDR3 protein: CASSQDIMSGRPLHF. The DNA of the CDR3 is TGTGCCAGCAGCCAAGATATAATGTCGGGAAGGCCCCTCCACTTT.

The V and J genes are TRBV3-1 (or the pseudogene TRBV3-2) and TRBJ2-5, with TRBD2 identical over 13 bases. The trim removed 4 bases at V and 2 bases at J, leaving 13 bases unmatched. The CDR3 consists of 19 residues. Germline lookup yields CDR1 LGHDT and CDR2 YNNKEL (reference sequence). CDR3: CASSRTTSGGINLQETQYF. The CDR3 nucleotides read TGTGCCAGCAGCCGCACGACTAGCGGGGGGATTAATTTACAAGAGACCCAGTACTTC.

This chain uses TRBV18 with TRBJ1-1; 7 positions match TRBD1. From germline, CDR1 is KGHSH and CDR2 LQKENI. CDR3 length: 13 amino acids. V lost 3 bases, J lost 7 bases, and 5 bases stayed unmatched. CDR3 sequence: CASSPGQDLEAFF. The CDR3 DNA reads TGTGCCAGCTCACCCGGACAGGACCTTGAAGCTTTCTTT.

The V gene is TRBV2, the J gene TRBJ1-1; 9 bases map to TRBD1. The CDR3 is made up of 14 amino acids. Per the germline V gene, CDR1 is SNHLY and CDR2 is FYNNEI. Losses at the gene ends were 7 bases for V and 0 bases for J; bases not matched to a gene: 3. CDR3 in amino acids: CASTGDRVNTEAFF. The CDR3 nucleotides are TGTGCCAGCACCGGGGACAGGGTGAACACTGAAGCTTTCTTT.

The V gene is TRBV15, the J gene TRBJ2-2, with a weak D call TRBD2 (6 bases). The germline V gene has CDR1 LNHNV and CDR2 YYDKDF (reference sequence). Between the trimmed V and J ends, which lost 0 bases and 8 bases, there was a span of 10 bases. This CDR3 comprises 14 residues. CDR3 bases: TGTGCCACCAGCAGAGATCGGGGGTATGGGGAGCTGTTTTTT. This encodes CATSRDRGYGELFF.

The V call is TRBV3-1 (or the pseudogene TRBV3-2), the J call TRBJ1-5, with unresolved D. The V gene's germline CDR1 is LGHDT and CDR2 YNNKEL (reference sequence). The CDR3 length is 15 residues. V was cut by 4 bases and J by 3 bases, with 13 bases left in between. The CDR3 reads CASSPGPGINQPQHF. CDR3 sequence (DNA): TGTGCCAGCAGCCCCGGGCCGGGGATCAATCAGCCCCAGCATTTT.

The chain couples TRBV13 to TRBJ2-7; 9 bases match TRBD1. The CDR3 is 13 amino acids. The V and J ends lost 4 bases and 5 bases, in that order; junction bases with no gene match: 3. CDR1 is PRHDT, CDR2 FYEKMQ, per germline (reference sequence). The CDR3 protein is CASSWTGEDEQYF. The CDR3 region has the DNA TGTGCCAGCAGCTGGACAGGGGAAGACGAGCAGTACTTC.

The J gene is TRBJ2-7, the V gene TRBV7-2, with D possibly being TRBD1 (5 bases). V was clipped by 1 base and J by 4 bases, with 11 bases between them. The length of the CDR3 is 14 residues. CDR1 and CDR2 from the germline V gene are SGHTA and FQGNSA. This chain's CDR3 is CASSLEGMRYEQYF. In DNA form, the CDR3 reads TGTGCCAGCAGCTTAGAGGGGATGAGGTACGAGCAGTACTTC.

V gene TRBV10-3 combines with J gene TRBJ2-5; TRBD1 matches 12 bases. V gave up 6 bases and J gave up 4 bases; unmatched junction bases: 6. This CDR3 is 15 amino acids long. Germline V CDR1 and CDR2: ENHRY, SYGVKD. CDR3 nucleotides: TGTGCCATCAGACGAGGGACAGGGGGCTCAGAGACCCAGTACTTC. Encoded protein: CAIRRGTGGSETQYF.

V gene TRBV14 combines with J gene TRBJ1-3; D perhaps matches TRBD1 (6 bases). The V and J ends lost 4 bases and 5 bases respectively, with 15 bases between them. Germline CDR1 reads SGHDN; CDR2 reads FVKESK. The CDR3 is 15 residues long. The CDR3 bases are TGTGCCAGCAGCCGGACAGCCGAAGACAGAAACACCATATATTTT. Its translation is CASSRTAEDRNTIYF.

In its sample, this clone was seen a few times. The gene calls are TRBV6-6 and TRBJ1-1; D may be TRBD1 (6 bases). This CDR3 has 13 amino acids. Germline CDR1 reads MNHNY; CDR2 reads SVGAGI (reference sequence). Deletions cut 5 bases from V and 1 base from J, with 8 bases between. The DNA for the CDR3 is TGTGCCAGCAGTCGGGGACAGAACACTGAAGCTTTCTTT. Translation gives CASSRGQNTEAFF.

This sequence joins TRBV19 and TRBJ1-4; 10 bases match TRBD1. The CDR3 spans 19 residues. CDR1 and CDR2 (germline): LNHDA, SQIVND (reference sequence). Germline trimming cut 6 bases from V and 1 base from J; bases unmatched to any gene: 14. Written as DNA, the CDR3 is TGTGCCAGTAGCCGATCCGGGACAGGGGCCATCAGAACTAATGAAAAACTGTTTTTT. It codes for CASSRSGTGAIRTNEKLFF.

The gene calls are TRBV7-2 and TRBJ2-5; TRBD1 aligns across 8 bases. The germline gives CDR1 SGHTA, CDR2 FQGNSA. J gave up 5 bases and V 3 bases, and 5 bases lay outside the gene matches. The CDR3 spans 14 residues. DNA of the CDR3: TGTGCCAGCAGCTTGCGGACAGGGTCGGAGACCCAGTACTTC. Translation: CASSLRTGSETQYF.

This sequence joins TRBV18 and TRBJ1-1; a possible D gene is TRBD1 (5 bases). V was pared by 3 bases and J by 5 bases, with 19 bases between. This CDR3 region has 16 residues. The V gene's germline CDR1 is KGHSH and CDR2 LQKENI. CDR3 coding DNA: TGTGCCAGCTCACCTAGTCTAGGCAGGGCCTCAACTGAAGCTTTCTTT. Amino acids: CASSPSLGRASTEAFF. Drawing the rest from reference TRBV18 and TRBJ1-1, the complete variable domain is NAGVMQNPRHLVRRRGQEARLRCSPMKGHSHVYWYRQLPEEGLKFMVYLQKENIIDESGMPKERFSAEFPKEGPSILRIQQVVRGDSAAYFCASSPSLGRASTEAFFGQGTRLTVV.

For the CDR3, the DNA is TGTGCCAGCAGCCCACTGCCCCAGGGATCCGATGGCTACACCTTC. Translation: CASSPLPQGSDGYTF. The chain employs TRBV7-8 and TRBJ1-2, with a tentative D call TRBD1 (5 bases). CDR3 size: 15 residues. V gave up 5 bases and J gave up 6 bases, with 19 bases separating them. Germline V gives CDR1 SGHVS, CDR2 FQNEAQ.

This rearrangement joins TRBV15 to TRBJ2-7; TRBD1 agrees at 7 bases. Germline V CDR1 and CDR2: LNHNV, YYDKDF (reference sequence). After removal of 3 bases from V and 0 bases from J, the junction contained 11 bases not matched to a gene. The CDR3 consists of 17 residues. CDR3 coding DNA: TGTGCCACCAGCAGGGACCCGACAGGGCCGGACTCCTACGAGCAGTACTTC. This translates into CATSRDPTGPDSYEQYF.

The V and J genes are TRBV6-5 and TRBJ2-6; D ambiguous. CDR1 is MNHEY and CDR2 is SVGAGI in the germline V gene. This CDR3 is built from 12 residues. V gave up 7 bases and J gave up 4 bases, with 5 bases separating them. Here the CDR3 reads CASKRGANVLTF. The CDR3 DNA sequence: TGTGCCAGCAAGAGAGGGGCCAACGTCCTGACTTTC.

This clone appeared a single time. CDR3 region: CAIGLPSTDTQYF. The CDR3 DNA sequence: TGTGCCATCGGTCTACCTAGCACAGATACGCAGTATTTT. The V gene is TRBV10-3, the J gene TRBJ2-3; the D is unclear. CDR3 size: 13 residues. The V gene lost 8 bases and the J gene lost 0 bases, with 9 bases spanning the gap. The germline V gene has CDR1 ENHRY and CDR2 SYGVKD.